This T cell receptor beta chain was sequenced during a study of cytotoxic CD8 clonotypes in ibrutinib-treated CLL. Study-wide results and caveats: Clonotypes that were public were uncommon, and they contracted or stayed stable on treatment.

This clone was picked up a small number of times. Antigen: not known. J lost 5 bases, V lost 6 bases, and 5 bases had no gene match. Germline values: CDR1 SNHLY, CDR2 FYNNEI. This CDR3 spans 13 amino acids. Deep sequencing aimed at 1 in 200,000 to 1 in 1 million T cells' resolution. The assay was immunoSEQ multiplex PCR, and TCRdb's table has in-frame clones only and misses some. The sample has about 58,000 clones; less than 75% are singletons. V and J are TRBV2 and TRBJ1-1; 8 bases fit TRBD1. Sequenced here: PBMCs, sampled after 12 months of ibrutinib treatment. This TCR was recovered from a human donor with chronic lymphocytic leukemia. CDR3 nucleotides: TGTGCCAGCAGGAGACAGGGGTTGACTGAAGCTTTCTTT. Its translation is CASRRQGLTEAFF. Full variable domain (remainder filled in from reference TRBV2 and TRBJ1-1): EPEVTQTPSHQVTQMGQEVILRCVPISNHLYFYWYRQILGQKVEFLVSFYNNEISEKSEIFDDQFSVERPDGSNFTLKIRSTKLEDSAMYFCASRRQGLTEAFFGQGTRLTVV.